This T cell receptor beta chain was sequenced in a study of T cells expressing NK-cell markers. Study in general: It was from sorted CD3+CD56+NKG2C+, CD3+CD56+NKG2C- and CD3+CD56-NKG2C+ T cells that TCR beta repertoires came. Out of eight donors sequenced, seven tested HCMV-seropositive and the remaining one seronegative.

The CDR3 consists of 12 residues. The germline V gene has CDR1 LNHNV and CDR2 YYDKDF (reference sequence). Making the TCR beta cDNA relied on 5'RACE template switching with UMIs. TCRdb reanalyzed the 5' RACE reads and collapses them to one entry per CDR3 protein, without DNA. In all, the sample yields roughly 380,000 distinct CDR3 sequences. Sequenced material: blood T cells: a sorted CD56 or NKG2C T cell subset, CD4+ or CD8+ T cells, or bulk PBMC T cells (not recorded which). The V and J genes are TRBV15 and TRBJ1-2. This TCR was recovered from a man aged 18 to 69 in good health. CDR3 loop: CATSRDVVGYTF. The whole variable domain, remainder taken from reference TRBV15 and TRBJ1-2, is DAMVIQNPRYQVTQFGKPVTLSCSQTLNHNVMYWYQQKSSQAPKLLFHYYDKDFNNEADTPDNFQSRRPNTSFCFLDIRSPGLGDTAMYLCATSRDVVGYTFGSGTRLTVV.